Described below is a single T cell receptor beta chain sequence and its context. The antigen remains undetermined. This sample is drawn from a study of shared clonotypes between healthy human individuals. The ends lost 4 bases at V and 0 bases at J; junction bases unmatched: 6. The CDR3 has 15 residues. Germline lookup yields CDR1 SGHNT and CDR2 YYREEE (reference sequence). General study results and limits: Compared with clonotypes that all four donors shared, non-shared clonotypes had lower generation probabilities. Between a few donors, naive CD4 clonotypes were shared at a level of about 5%.

CD45RO-negative CD8 cells positively selected for CCR7 made up the naive population, which excluded terminally differentiated effector memory CD45RA+ cells. Genomic DNA belonging to each subset was distributed in equal measure over several immunoSEQ plates. The repertoire was sequenced with immunoSEQ multiplex PCR; TCRdb's copy has only in-frame clones and lacks some. The profile shows millions of clones, more than 85% of them singletons. The TCR was taken from a man between 18 and 29 years old in good health. Some clones in this sample may be carry-over from other donors' samples. The V gene is TRBV5-4, the J gene TRBJ2-7; TRBD1 agrees at 8 bases. The sample consisted of naive CD8+ T cells from PBMCs. CDR3 sequence: CASSTGQGASYEQYF. The CDR3 DNA follows: TGTGCCAGCAGCACCGGACAGGGAGCCTCCTACGAGCAGTACTTC.